This T cell receptor (beta chain) was sequenced during a study of OX40 agonist ivuxolimab in advanced cancers. Study details: Ivuxolimab, an agonistic anti-OX40 (CD134) antibody, was given to patients.

Whole-study findings and limits: At 0.1-3.0 mg/kg, partial responders had clonal expansion among the lowest observed. Some nonresponders additionally presented with little normalized T-cell clonal expansion.

As regards this clone: Its matching antigen is unknown.

Some clones are missing from TCRdb's copy, which holds only in-frame ones; the method was immunoSEQ multiplex PCR. The sample includes 13,000 to 15,000 clones, 77% of them seen just once. The V gene's germline CDR1 is SNHLY and CDR2 FYNNEI. The CDR3 loop spans 13 amino acids. Trimming left V 6 bases short and J 0 bases short, with 8 bases between. The material sequenced was CD4+ or CD8+ T cells sorted from blood, taken in a trial of the OX40 agonist ivuxolimab. The sequence derives from an adult with an advanced solid tumor such as melanoma, head and neck, liver or kidney cancer. The genes are TRBV2 and TRBJ1-1; tentatively, D is TRBD1 (6 bases). CDR3 amino acids: CASRGDMNTEAFF. The DNA of the CDR3 is TGTGCCAGCAGGGGGGACATGAACACTGAAGCTTTCTTT. Full variable domain (rest looked up from reference TRBV2 and TRBJ1-1): EPEVTQTPSHQVTQMGQEVILRCVPISNHLYFYWYRQILGQKVEFLVSFYNNEISEKSEIFDDQFSVERPDGSNFTLKIRSTKLEDSAMYFCASRGDMNTEAFFGQGTRLTVV.